This T cell receptor beta chain originates from a study of blood T cell repertoires in COVID-19. At the level of the study: Acute-phase and convalescent COVID-19 samples originated in the United States, Italy and Spain. T cells, B-cell-depleted T cells, or PBMCs provided the cDNA or gDNA that served as material.

V shed 5 bases and J shed 4 bases, with 15 bases lying between them. CDR1 SGHRS and CDR2 YFSETQ come from the germline V gene. The CDR3 contains 14 residues. In the original analysis: The authors estimated nucleated cell counts from reference gene primer amplification. TCRdb keeps only in-frame clones here, not all; method: immunoSEQ multiplex PCR. The DNA was the basis for D and trimming; V, J and clone size are from that table. The table shows some 50,000 clones, with about 82% occurring only once. Material: peripheral blood. This chain joins TRBV5-1 and TRBJ1-2; D possibly corresponds to TRBD1 (6 bases). This TCR came from a human donor in a cohort sampled during active COVID-19. The CDR3 DNA reads as TGCGCCAGCAGTTACCGGCAGGGGCTCTATGGCTACACCTTC. The encoded protein is CASSYRQGLYGYTF.